This T cell receptor (beta chain) was sequenced in a study of blood T cells in healthy people across ages. A J-beta primer mix and a sample-barcoded 5' primer were used in a second PCR of roughly 6 to 12 cycles. TCRdb fed the 5' RACE reads into MiXCR, producing one record per CDR3 protein. The top ten hold approximately 13% of the sample, which has 650,000 or so distinct CDR3 sequences, more than 45% seen once. Every donor gave 9 to 10 milliliters of peripheral blood. Study results and caveats: Diversity figures based on one million T cells were deemed too low. As age increased, TCR beta diversity per million T cells fell in a roughly linear fashion.

About this clonotype: Its antigen is currently unknown.

The sequenced sample consisted of blood. The origin of this receptor is a woman of 80 years or more in good health.

The chain's CDR3 is CASRRDQGGEKLFF. The CDR3 nucleotides are TGTGCCAGCAGAAGGGACCAGGGGGGTGAAAAACTGTTTTTT. The V and J genes are TRBV7-8 and TRBJ1-4, with 7 nucleotides matching TRBD1. The CDR3 runs to 14 residues. Germline values: CDR1 SGHVS, CDR2 FQNEAQ. The V gene end was trimmed by 6 bases and the J gene end by 7 bases; junction bases not matched to a gene: 8.